This T cell receptor beta chain stems from a study of control samples from healthy donors and cancer patients. The method was immunoSEQ multiplex PCR; TCRdb's version includes in-frame clones alone and lacks a portion of them. The data hold more than 95,000 clones, with around 94% observed a single time. Trimming left V 2 bases short and J 7 bases short, with 6 bases between. The CDR3 is made up of 12 amino acids. Germline V gives CDR1 MNHNS, CDR2 SASEGT. The chain combines TRBV6-1 with TRBJ1-3; no definite D call. The TCR originated in an older man with head and neck cancer. The sequenced sample consisted of PBMCs. CDR3 nucleotide sequence: TGTGCCAGCAGTGAAATGGGGAACACCATATATTTT. Encoded protein: CASSEMGNTIYF.